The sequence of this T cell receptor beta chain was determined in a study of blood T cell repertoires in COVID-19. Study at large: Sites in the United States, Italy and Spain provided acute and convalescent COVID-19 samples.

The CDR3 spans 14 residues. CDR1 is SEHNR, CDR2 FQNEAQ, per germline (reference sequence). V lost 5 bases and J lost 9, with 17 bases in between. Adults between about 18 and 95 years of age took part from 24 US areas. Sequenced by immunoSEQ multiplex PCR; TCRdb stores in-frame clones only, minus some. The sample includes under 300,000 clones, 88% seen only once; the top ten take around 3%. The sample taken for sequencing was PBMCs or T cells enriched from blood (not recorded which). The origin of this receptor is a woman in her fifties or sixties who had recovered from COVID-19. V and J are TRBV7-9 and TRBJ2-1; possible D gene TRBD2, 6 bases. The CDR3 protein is CASSVGGWVREQFF. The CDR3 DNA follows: TGTGCCAGCAGCGTGGGGGGTTGGGTTCGTGAGCAGTTCTTC.